A few counts support the clone carrying this T cell receptor (beta chain). Its antigen is not known. The CDR3 consists of 15 residues. V lost 0 bases and J lost 8, with 19 bases in between. Germline V gene data show CDR1 as GTSNPN and CDR2 as SVGIG (reference sequence). The data were obtained in a study of cytomegalovirus exposure and HLA in healthy donors. Study results and limitations: Among immune exposure information, only CMV serostatus was available.

PCR used 60 Vbeta primers and 13 Jbeta primers. In the original processing: In a later analysis, of some 80 million unique beta chains, approximately 10 million appeared in at least two donors. Produced via immunoSEQ multiplex PCR; TCRdb's table is partial and in-frame only. That table is the source of V, J and clone size, and D and trimming were worked out from the DNA. The table lists tens of thousands of clones, about 80% of them singletons. The sequenced material came from PBMCs. The receptor was isolated from a male donor in good health and CMV-seronegative. The rearrangement links TRBV30 to TRBJ1-2; maybe TRBD1 (5 bases). Here the CDR3 reads CAWSVQPQVGSGYTF. The DNA for the CDR3 is TGTGCCTGGAGTGTACAACCACAGGTGGGATCGGGCTACACCTTC.